What follows are 29 T cell receptor beta chains derived from one specimen sequenced in a study of human T cells and chemical hapten exposure. TCRdb analysed the RACE reads with MiXCR anew, one entry per CDR3 protein. This sample has around 260,000 distinct CDR3 sequences; about 9.4% occur once, and the top ten carry about 2.5%. Time point described: pre-sensitization, week 0. Treatment reported: therapeutic diphenylcyclopropenone sensitization with weekly scalp DPC. The sequenced sample was whole blood, obtained in connection with sensitization to the hapten diphenylcyclopropenone (DPC). The source is a woman aged 40 to 55 with alopecia areata. Some clones in this sample may be carry-over from other donors' samples.

The sample holds a few counts of this clonotype. The rearrangement uses TRBV20-1 and TRBJ1-2, with D hard to call. The germline gives CDR1 DFQATT, CDR2 SNEGSKA (reference sequence). The CDR3 loop spans 9 amino acids. V dropped 2 bases and J dropped 8 bases, with 3 bases sitting between them. CDR3 sequence reads: CSARPGYTF. The CDR3 coding sequence is TGCAGTGCTAGACCAGGCTACACCTTC.

This clonotype was found many times. The V call is TRBV6-5, the J call TRBJ1-1; D may be TRBD1 (6 bases). Germline V lookup: CDR1 MNHEY, CDR2 SVGAGI. The CDR3 is 16 residues long. With 2 bases removed from V and 7 bases from J, the gap between germline ends came to 20 bases. This CDR3 reads CASSYPLTYRALEAFF. The CDR3, as DNA: TGTGCCAGCAGTTACCCCCTGACTTACAGGGCCCTTGAAGCTTTCTTT.

V usage is TRBV11-3 and J usage is TRBJ2-3; 7 bases agree with TRBD2. Germline CDR1 and CDR2: SGHNT and YENEEA. CDR3 length: 16 residues. With 5 bases clipped from V and 0 bases from J, the junction kept 8 bases outside the gene matches. The DNA for the CDR3 is TGTGCCAGCAGCCCTAGGGCTAGCGGAAGCACAGATACGCAGTATTTT. As protein: CASSPRASGSTDTQYF. The complete variable domain, with remaining parts taken from reference TRBV11-3 and TRBJ2-3, reads EAGVVQSPRYKIIEKKQPVAFWCNPISGHNTLYWYLQNLGQGPELLIRYENEEAVDDSQLPKDRFSAERLKGVDSTLKIQPAELGDSAVYLCASSPRASGSTDTQYFGPGTRLTVL.

This clonotype was counted a few times. V and J are TRBV19 and TRBJ1-5; 8 bases match TRBD1. The CDR3 loop spans 14 amino acids. V was clipped by 4 bases and J by 4 bases; unmatched bases: 3. Germline-derived CDR1 and CDR2 are LNHDA and SQIVND (reference sequence). The CDR3 reads CASSTTGGNQPQHF. The CDR3 DNA sequence: TGTGCCAGTAGTACTACAGGGGGGAATCAGCCCCAGCATTTT.

This clonotype was observed at least ten times. The chain links TRBV29-1 to TRBJ2-3; 7 nucleotides agree with TRBD2. V shed 0 bases and J 0 bases; nucleotides not matched to a gene: 15. This CDR3 spans 19 amino acids. Germline CDR1 is SQVTM and CDR2 is ANQGSEA. Written as DNA, the CDR3 is TGCAGCGTTGAAGATCGTCTGTGGGAGGGCCTTGCTAGCACAGATACGCAGTATTTT. It encodes CSVEDRLWEGLASTDTQYF.

A few counts support this clonotype. The chain is built from TRBV11-2 and TRBJ2-7, with TRBD2 matching over 11 bases. CDR1 is SGHAT and CDR2 is FQNNGV in the germline V gene. The length of the CDR3 is 17 residues. After removal of 4 bases from V and 0 bases from J, the junction contained 8 bases not matched to a gene. In nucleotides, the CDR3 is TGTGCCAGCAGCTCGACTAGCGGGACGCTTCACTCCTACGAGCAGTACTTC. This gives the protein CASSSTSGTLHSYEQYF.

J is TRBJ2-3 and V is TRBV7-2, with TRBD1 matching over 12 bases. CDR3 length equals 14 residues. Germline CDR1 is SGHTA and CDR2 is FQGNSA. V lost 6 bases, J lost 5 bases, and 3 bases stayed unmatched. In DNA, the CDR3 is TGTGCCAGCAGGCGGGACAGGGGGCGAGATACGCAGTATTTT. Translating it yields CASRRDRGRDTQYF.

This clonotype was detected a few times. The rearrangement uses TRBV6-2 or TRBV6-3 and TRBJ2-1; 8 nucleotides align to TRBD2. Unmatched junction bases numbered 5, after V lost 7 bases and J lost 0 bases. The CDR3 is made up of 15 amino acids. Germline V gene data show CDR1 as MNHEY and CDR2 as SVGEGT. DNA for the CDR3: TGTGCCAGCAAAACCGGGACTAGCTCCTACAATGAGCAGTTCTTC. Its translation: CASKTGTSSYNEQFF.

The rearrangement links TRBV29-1 to TRBJ2-1, with 14 bases fitting TRBD2. CDR1 SQVTM and CDR2 ANQGSEA come from the germline V gene. The CDR3 spans 19 residues. Losses at the gene ends were 7 bases for V and 7 bases for J; bases not matched to a gene: 21. The CDR3 region is CSGEGALTSGRASSNEQFF. For the CDR3, the DNA is TGCAGCGGTGAGGGGGCCCTGACTAGCGGGAGGGCAAGTTCGAATGAGCAGTTCTTC.

This clonotype was seen a few times. The CDR3, as DNA: TGTGCCAGCAGCTTAGATAGTGGAACAGATACGCAGTATTTT. It specifies CASSLDSGTDTQYF. This chain connects TRBV7-3 to TRBJ2-3; D gene uncertain. CDR3 size: 14 residues. V gave up 2 bases and J gave up 3 bases, with 9 bases separating them. CDR1 SGHTA and CDR2 FQGTGA come from the germline V gene. Based on the CDR3 plus reference TRBV7-3 and TRBJ2-3, the full variable domain is GAGVSQTPSNKVTEKGKYVELRCDPISGHTALYWYRQSLGQGPEFLIYFQGTGAADDSGLPNDRFFAVRPEGSVSTLKIQRTERGDSAVYLCASSLDSGTDTQYFGPGTRLTVL.

There are many counts of this clonotype. The chain combines TRBV6-2 or TRBV6-3 with TRBJ1-1; possible D gene TRBD1, 5 bases. CDR1 and CDR2 (germline): MNHEY, SVGEGT. CDR3 length equals 13 residues. The ends were cut back, 3 bases at V and 5 bases at J, with 10 bases in the middle. The CDR3 loop is CASSYQGWTEAFF. The CDR3, as DNA: TGTGCCAGCAGTTATCAGGGTTGGACTGAAGCTTTCTTT.

The chain has TRBV12-3 or TRBV12-4 and TRBJ1-1, with D hard to call. The CDR3 totals 13 residues. Trimming removed 5 bases from V and 5 bases from J, with 12 bases in between. The CDR3, as DNA: TGTGCCAGCAGTCCCCCCGTCGGTACTGAAGCTTTCTTT. Translating it yields CASSPPVGTEAFF.

This clonotype was seen at least ten times. The V and J genes are TRBV12-3 or TRBV12-4 and TRBJ1-1; D is unresolved. The ends were cut back, 3 bases at V and 1 base at J, with 15 bases in the middle. CDR3 length equals 16 residues. CDR3 region: CASSLLWRMGNTEAFF. The CDR3 nucleotides read TGTGCCAGCAGTTTGTTATGGCGAATGGGGAACACTGAAGCTTTCTTT.

This clonotype was seen repeatedly, ten times or more. This chain links TRBV7-9 with TRBJ2-1; 9 bases map to TRBD1. The CDR3 spans 16 residues. The germline gives CDR1 SEHNR, CDR2 FQNEAQ (reference sequence). Trimming at V came to 3 bases and at J to 4 bases, leaving 7 bases not matched to a gene. Here the CDR3 reads CASSLDGTGIYNEQFF. The CDR3 DNA reads as TGTGCCAGCAGCTTGGATGGGACAGGGATTTACAATGAGCAGTTCTTC.

This clonotype was seen more than once but under ten times. The chain recombines TRBV7-2 with TRBJ2-7, with TRBD1 matching over 11 bases. The germline V gene encodes CDR1 SGHTA and CDR2 FQGNSA. CDR3 size: 15 residues. With V trimmed by 5 bases and J by 4 bases, 7 bases remained unmatched. CDR3 in DNA: TGTGCCAGCAGCCAACCCCGGGACAGGGGGTACGAGCAGTACTTC. Translation: CASSQPRDRGYEQYF.

The rearrangement links TRBV7-2 to TRBJ1-5; D unresolved. V was clipped by 1 base and J by 6 bases, with 10 bases between them. The CDR3 extends over 14 amino acids. The germline CDR1 and CDR2 sequences are SGHTA and FQGNSA. The CDR3 is CASSLGALGQPQHF. Here the CDR3 DNA reads TGTGCCAGCAGCTTAGGGGCCCTTGGTCAGCCCCAGCATTTT.

This chain connects TRBV2 to TRBJ2-3; TRBD1 matches 9 bases. Unmatched junction bases numbered 2, after V lost 1 base and J lost 9 bases. The CDR3 runs 13 residues. Germline assignment: CDR1 SNHLY and CDR2 FYNNEI. The CDR3 protein is CASSEVDRGTQYF. The CDR3, as DNA: TGTGCCAGCAGTGAAGTAGACAGGGGGACGCAGTATTTT.

The chain employs TRBV7-9 and TRBJ2-3; 7 bases fit TRBD2. Germline CDR1 is SEHNR and CDR2 is FQNEAQ (reference sequence). The CDR3 is made up of 19 amino acids. V dropped 2 bases and J dropped 3; count of bases not matched to a gene: 17. This chain's CDR3 is CASSLPLRSLQGGTDTQYF. The CDR3 nucleotides read TGTGCCAGCAGCTTACCCCTACGTTCCCTTCAGGGAGGGACAGATACGCAGTATTTT.

The chain carries TRBV28 and TRBJ2-3; possible D gene TRBD2, 7 bases. Trimming removed 5 bases at V and 4 bases at J, with 13 bases between. The CDR3 extends over 14 amino acids. Germline lookup yields CDR1 MDHEN and CDR2 SYDVKM. Here the CDR3 DNA reads TGTGCCAGCAGTGGGGGGGCTGGTGCAGATACGCAGTATTTT. Translated: CASSGGAGADTQYF. Looking up the rest from reference TRBV28 and TRBJ2-3 gives the full variable domain: DVKVTQSSRYLVKRTGEKVFLECVQDMDHENMFWYRQDPGLGLRLIYFSYDVKMKEKGDIPEGYSVSREKKERFSLILESASTNQTSMYLCASSGGAGADTQYFGPGTRLTVL.

This chain uses TRBV4-2 with TRBJ2-3; TRBD2 aligns across 8 bases. The junction had 6 bases not matched to a gene; V was cut back by 0 bases and J by 7 bases. The CDR3 runs 15 residues. Germline lookup yields CDR1 LGHNA and CDR2 YNFKEQ. The CDR3 protein is CASSQDRTSSYTQYF. The DNA for the CDR3 is TGTGCCAGCAGCCAAGATAGGACTAGCTCCTATACGCAGTATTTT.

This clonotype was picked up a small number of times. This chain joins TRBV5-1 and TRBJ2-1, with 11 bases identical to TRBD1. Trimming removed 2 bases from V and 4 bases from J; junction bases left unmatched: 5. Germline values: CDR1 SGHRS, CDR2 YFSETQ. The length of the CDR3 is 16 residues. For the CDR3, the DNA is TGCGCCAGCAGCTTCGAGGGGACAGGGGGATACAATGAGCAGTTCTTC. This sequence encodes CASSFEGTGGYNEQFF.

This clonotype was counted many times. This chain connects TRBV24-1 to TRBJ2-6; unclear D gene. The CDR3 sequence is 16 residues long. V lost 4 bases to trimming and J lost 0 bases, with 9 bases between them. Germline V gene lookup returns CDR1 KGHDR and CDR2 SFDVKD. The CDR3 loop is CATSENDISGANVLTF. The CDR3 DNA is TGTGCCACCAGTGAGAATGACATCTCTGGGGCCAACGTCCTGACTTTC.

The chain has TRBV20-1 and TRBJ2-3; D perhaps matches TRBD1 (5 bases). This CDR3 has 12 residues. V lost 4 bases and J 0 bases, leaving 5 bases between the germline ends. In germline, CDR1 is DFQATT, CDR2 SNEGSKA (reference sequence). CDR3 sequence: CSATGSTDTQYF. The DNA of the CDR3 is TGCAGTGCTACAGGGAGCACAGATACGCAGTATTTT.

This clonotype has ten or more counts. The chain couples TRBV20-1 to TRBJ2-7; the match to TRBD1 covers 11 bases. Germline V gene sequence: CDR1 DFQATT, CDR2 SNEGSKA (reference sequence). V gave up 3 bases and J gave up 12 bases; unmatched junction bases: 16. This CDR3 has 15 amino acids. CDR3 in DNA: TGCAGTGCTAGCATTCCTGGGACAGGGGGAATTGGGGTGTACTTC. Amino acids: CSASIPGTGGIGVYF.

This clonotype was counted a few times. The chain joins TRBV6-5 to TRBJ2-5, with 7 bases lining up with TRBD1. The CDR3 extends over 15 amino acids. CDR1 MNHEY and CDR2 SVGAGI come from the germline V gene. With V trimmed by 0 bases and J by 3 bases, 4 bases remained unmatched. The CDR3 region is CASSYSSTGEETQYF. CDR3 sequence (DNA): TGTGCCAGCAGTTACTCGAGCACAGGGGAAGAGACCCAGTACTTC.

This clonotype was picked up a small number of times. This CDR3 is CASSLSRANEKLFF. As DNA, the CDR3 is TGTGCCAGCAGTTTATCTAGGGCTAATGAAAAACTGTTTTTT. This chain joins TRBV27 and TRBJ1-4; D is unresolved. CDR1 is MNHEY and CDR2 is SMNVEV in the germline V gene (reference sequence). This CDR3 region has 14 residues. With 0 bases removed from V and 3 bases from J, the gap between germline ends came to 5 bases.

This clonotype appeared a single time. This chain joins TRBV3-2 and TRBJ1-5. TRBV3-2 is a pseudogene. The CDR3 is 15 residues long. CDR3 nucleotides: TGTGCCAGCAGCCAGCTGACAAGGGGCAACCAGCCCCAGCATTTT. The encoded protein is CASSQLTRGNQPQHF.

This clonotype occurred a few times. The chain uses TRBV28 and TRBJ2-7, with D unresolved. V lost 6 bases, J lost 4 bases, and 10 bases lay in between. The CDR3 runs to 12 residues. The germline V gene encodes CDR1 MDHEN and CDR2 SYDVKM. CDR3 sequence (DNA): TGTGCCAGCAGGCTAGACGGTTACGAGCAGTACTTC. This encodes CASRLDGYEQYF.

The V call is TRBV6-5, the J call TRBJ1-1; D is possibly TRBD1 (6 bases). Deletions cut 6 bases from V and 5 bases from J, with 16 bases between. The CDR3 sequence is 14 residues long. Germline V gene sequence: CDR1 MNHEY, CDR2 SVGAGI. The chain's CDR3 is CASSLSQGRTEAFF. The CDR3 coding sequence is TGTGCCAGCAGCCTTAGCCAGGGGAGGACTGAAGCTTTCTTT.